One and the same sample provided the 7 T cell receptor beta chains below, sequenced in a study of T cell responses to AZD1222 COVID-19 vaccine. Assay: immunoSEQ multiplex PCR; the TCRdb copy retains only in-frame clones and omits some. The data contain over 85,000 clones, roughly 92% of them singletons. The sample consisted of peripheral blood, taken 28 days after the second AZD1222 dose. The receptors stem from an adult who received the AZD1222 COVID-19 vaccine.

Only a few counts were recorded for this clone. The chain recombines TRBV4-3 with TRBJ1-6; D remains unclear. Germline V gene data show CDR1 as LGHNA and CDR2 as YSLEER. The V and J ends lost 1 base and 7 bases respectively, with 11 bases between them. The CDR3 totals 15 residues. In DNA, the CDR3 is TGCGCCAGCAGCCAAGGGGAGGGTGGGAATTCACCCCTCCACTTT. Amino acids: CASSQGEGGNSPLHF.

The chain employs TRBV3-1 (or the pseudogene TRBV3-2) and TRBJ2-3, with TRBD2 identical over 8 bases. Germline V gene data show CDR1 as LGHDT and CDR2 as YNNKEL (reference sequence). This CDR3 is built from 16 residues. V lost 4 bases and J lost 4; bases outside the gene matches: 10. The CDR3 coding sequence is TGTGCCAGCAGCCGGTTGGGACTAGTCGAGGCAGATACGCAGTATTTT. This sequence encodes CASSRLGLVEADTQYF.

This clone was detected once. J is TRBJ1-1 and V is TRBV30, with unresolved D. The CDR3 is 12 amino acids. Trimming removed 4 bases from V and 7 bases from J, with 13 bases in between. CDR1 and CDR2 from the germline V gene are GTSNPN and SVGIG (reference sequence). Here the CDR3 DNA reads TGTGCCTGGAATAGGGAAGTAGATGAAGCTTTCTTT. Residues: CAWNREVDEAFF.

This chain connects TRBV18 to TRBJ1-1; D gene uncertain. V was pared by 6 bases and J by 6 bases, with 14 bases between. Germline V gene lookup returns CDR1 KGHSH and CDR2 LQKENI. The CDR3 sequence is 13 residues long. The CDR3, as DNA: TGTGCCAGCTCCATCGGCCCGAGGGCTGAAGCTTTCTTT. It specifies CASSIGPRAEAFF. Full variable domain (outside the CDR3, taken from reference TRBV18 and TRBJ1-1): NAGVMQNPRHLVRRRGQEARLRCSPMKGHSHVYWYRQLPEEGLKFMVYLQKENIIDESGMPKERFSAEFPKEGPSILRIQQVVRGDSAAYFCASSIGPRAEAFFGQGTRLTVV.

The rearrangement joins TRBV7-9 to TRBJ2-3; 10 bases are a match to TRBD2. J gave up 5 bases and V 4 bases, and 3 bases lay outside the gene matches. The germline CDR1 and CDR2 sequences are SEHNR and FQNEAQ (reference sequence). CDR3 length: 14 residues. The CDR3 sequence is CASSWTSGKDTQYF. CDR3 bases: TGTGCCAGCAGCTGGACTAGCGGAAAAGATACGCAGTATTTT.

V gene TRBV18 combines with J gene TRBJ1-2; weak D call: TRBD1 (5 bases). Looked up from germline, CDR1 is KGHSH and CDR2 is LQKENI. CDR3 size: 14 residues. Trimming removed 2 bases from V and 6 bases from J, with 13 bases in between. DNA of the CDR3: TGTGCCAGCTCACCATACTGGGGCAGAGATGGCTACACCTTC. Translation: CASSPYWGRDGYTF.

The V call is TRBV5-4, the J call TRBJ2-7, with TRBD1 identical over 7 bases. The J segment lost 3 bases and the V segment lost 4 bases, leaving 4 bases of the junction unmatched. The CDR3 has 13 amino acids. Germline loops: CDR1 SGHNT, CDR2 YYREEE (reference sequence). The CDR3 nucleotides read TGTGCCAGCAGCCGGGGACAGTACTACGAGCAGTACTTC. Translation: CASSRGQYYEQYF.